This T cell receptor beta chain was documented in a study of cytomegalovirus exposure and HLA in healthy donors. Study-level findings and limits: The authors excluded some V segments, including TRBV6-2 and TRBV6-3, as indistinguishable.

The CDR3 sequence is 14 residues long. Germline loops: CDR1 SQVTM, CDR2 ANQGSEA. V shed 4 bases, J shed 4 bases, and the junction held 9 bases outside the gene matches. PCR was performed using 60 Vbeta and 13 Jbeta primers. Assay: immunoSEQ multiplex PCR; the TCRdb copy retains only in-frame clones and omits some. The sample yields about 140,000 clones, roughly four fifths seen once. A remark on this clone: Its antigen remains unidentified.

Likely unrecorded immune exposures existed in these nominally healthy donors. The receptor was derived from a middle-aged woman in good health and CMV-seronegative. The chain couples TRBV29-1 to TRBJ1-2; TRBD1 agrees at 7 bases. The material sequenced was PBMCs. The CDR3 spells CSVVIRGHIYGYTF. The CDR3 coding sequence is TGCAGCGTTGTGATTAGGGGGCATATCTATGGCTACACCTTC.